Shown below are 17 T cell receptor beta chains from a single sample sequenced in a study of glioma-infiltrating T cells. The iRepertoire nested amplicon-rescue multiplex PCR amplified TCR alpha and beta CDR3s from RNA. TCRdb analysed the multiplex PCR reads with MiXCR anew, one entry per CDR3 protein. The table includes about 180,000 distinct CDR3 sequences, around 40% detected once. The source material was glioma tissue, nonneoplastic brain tissue, or PBMCs (not recorded which). Every receptor here comes from a human donor with low-grade glioma or glioblastoma, undergoing nonglioma brain surgery, or in good health (not recorded which).

With regard to this clonotype: A read error may produce the germline difference seen at one junction end. This sequence joins TRBV27 and TRBJ2-1; perhaps TRBD2 as D (5 bases). The CDR3 consists of 12 residues. Germline V gene lookup returns CDR1 MNHEY and CDR2 SMNVEV (reference sequence). CDR3: CASFAGPGEEFF. The CDR3 DNA follows: TGTGCCAGCTTTGCGGGTCCTGGTGAGGAGTTTTTC.

The chain is built from TRBV29-1 and TRBJ2-7, with 10 bases matching TRBD2. The CDR3 has 15 residues. CDR1 is SQVTM and CDR2 is ANQGSEA in the germline V gene. V shed 6 bases and J 2 bases; nucleotides not matched to a gene: 10. CDR3 loop: CSVAPSGSIAYEQYF. The CDR3 coding sequence is TGCAGCGTAGCCCCTAGCGGGAGTATTGCCTACGAGCAGTACTTC.

The chain is built from TRBV19 and TRBJ2-1; D may be TRBD2 (6 bases). V lost 7 bases and J 5 bases, leaving 12 bases between the germline ends. The CDR3 sequence is 13 residues long. The germline gives CDR1 LNHDA, CDR2 SQIVND (reference sequence). The DNA for the CDR3 is TGTGCCAGTATGACGTGGGGGGACAATGAGCAGTTCTTC. The encoded protein is CASMTWGDNEQFF.

Of note for this clonotype: A junction end diverges from the germline sequence, so it may reflect a read error. This CDR3 reads CASSGGSDGKSTDTRYF. The CDR3 DNA follows: TGTGCCAGCAGTGGGGGGTCGGACGGAAAGAGCACAGATACGCGGTATTTT. The rearrangement uses TRBV6-2 or TRBV6-3 and TRBJ2-3, with D tentatively TRBD2 (6 bases). In germline, CDR1 is MNHEY, CDR2 SVGEGT. The CDR3 has 17 amino acids.

As for this clonotype: It may be a read error: a sequence one base away is much more abundant. The rearrangement links TRBV7-2 to TRBJ1-5, with a tentative D call TRBD1 (6 bases). Germline assignment: CDR1 SGHTA and CDR2 FQGNSA. The CDR3 covers 15 residues. The V and J ends lost 1 base and 5 bases respectively, with 12 bases between them. CDR3 in DNA: TGTGCCAGCAGCTTAGGACAGGCCGGCGATCAGCCCCAGCATTTT. Protein sequence: CASSLGQAGDQPQHF.

This clonotype occurred many times. The chain is built from TRBV7-9 and TRBJ1-2; possibly TRBD1 for D (5 bases). V lost 1 base to trimming and J lost 0 bases, with 12 bases between them. Germline V gene sequence: CDR1 SEHNR, CDR2 FQNEAQ (reference sequence). The CDR3 runs to 16 residues. For the CDR3, the DNA is TGTGCCAGCAGCTTAGGGGACGCAGGCTCTAACTATGGCTACACCTTC. Protein product: CASSLGDAGSNYGYTF. The full variable domain, with the rest looked up from reference TRBV7-9 and TRBJ1-2, is DTGVSQNPRHKITKRGQNVTFRCDPISEHNRLYWYRQTLGQGPEFLTYFQNEAQLEKSRLLSDRFSAERPKGSFSTLEIQRTEQGDSAMYLCASSLGDAGSNYGYTFGSGTRLTVV.

The table lists this clonotype with a few counts. The CDR3 loop reads CSVVEHLSNEQFF. CDR3 nucleotides: TGCAGCGTTGTTGAGCACTTATCCAATGAGCAGTTCTTC. This chain links TRBV29-1 with TRBJ2-1; no clear D gene. The germline CDR1 and CDR2 sequences are SQVTM and ANQGSEA. The CDR3 is 13 residues long. V lost 4 bases, J lost 6 bases, and 13 bases lay in between.

Concerning this clonotype itself: Sequence at one end of the junction differs from germline and may be a read error. This chain joins TRBV13 and TRBJ2-5; 11 positions agree with TRBD2. Germline V CDR1 and CDR2: PRHDT, FYEKMQ (reference sequence). CDR3 size: 16 residues. CDR3: CASILVLAGGKETQYF. For the CDR3, the DNA is TGTGCCAGCATCTTAGTTCTAGCGGGAGGTAAAGAGACCCAGTACTTC. The full variable domain, its missing parts supplied by reference TRBV13 and TRBJ2-5, is AAGVIQSPRHLIKEKRETATLKCYPIPRHDTVYWYQQGPGQDPQFLISFYEKMQSDKGSIPDRFSAQQFSDYHSELNMSSLELGDSALYFCASILVLAGGKETQYFGPGTRLLVL.

A word on this clonotype: A much larger clonotype is one base distant, so this may be a read error. The chain is built from TRBV28 and TRBJ2-1, with 9 bases identical to TRBD2. Germline V lookup: CDR1 MDHEN, CDR2 SYDVKM. The CDR3 sequence is 15 residues long. V lost 4 bases and J lost 7; bases outside the gene matches: 8. CDR3 bases: TGTGCCAGCAGTTCCGGACTAGCGCCCAATAATGAGCAGTTCTTC. Residues: CASSSGLAPNNEQFF.

This clonotype was counted ten times or more. The genes are TRBV28 and TRBJ2-2; no clear D gene. The CDR3 is 13 amino acids. Per the germline V gene, CDR1 is MDHEN and CDR2 is SYDVKM. V was cut by 6 bases and J by 0 bases, with 5 bases left in between. The CDR3 protein is CASSPPNTGELFF. In DNA form, the CDR3 reads TGTGCCAGCAGCCCACCGAACACCGGGGAGCTGTTTTTT.

V gene TRBV7-2 combines with J gene TRBJ2-5, with 11 bases lining up with TRBD2. Germline values: CDR1 SGHTA, CDR2 FQGNSA. The ends lost 5 bases at V and 1 base at J; junction bases unmatched: 3. The CDR3 consists of 15 residues. The CDR3 spells CASSAGTSGQETQYF. CDR3 in DNA: TGTGCCAGCAGCGCCGGGACTAGCGGCCAAGAGACCCAGTACTTC.

The table lists this clonotype with many counts. The genes are TRBV28 and TRBJ1-4; 7 nucleotides line up with TRBD1. CDR3 length: 16 residues. Germline-derived CDR1 and CDR2 are MDHEN and SYDVKM. After removal of 7 bases from V and 6 bases from J, the junction contained 14 bases not matched to a gene. The CDR3 spells CASTRTGPVGDEKLFF. The DNA for the CDR3 is TGTGCCAGCACTAGGACAGGACCCGTCGGGGATGAAAAACTGTTTTTT.

This clonotype was found a few times. The chain combines TRBV2 with TRBJ1-5; D gene uncertain. The V gene lost 6 bases and the J gene lost 7 bases, with 16 bases spanning the gap. The CDR3 contains 14 residues. CDR1 and CDR2 (germline): SNHLY, FYNNEI. The CDR3 spells CASRPPTMGQPQHF. The CDR3 DNA is TGTGCCAGCAGACCCCCGACTATGGGGCAGCCCCAGCATTTT.

With regard to this clonotype: Possible read error: a much larger clone is one base away. The chain joins TRBV20-1 to TRBJ2-1; perhaps TRBD1 as D (6 bases). The germline CDR1 and CDR2 sequences are DFQATT and SNEGSKA (reference sequence). There are 14 residues in the CDR3. V lost 7 bases, J lost 2 bases, and 15 bases lay in between. CDR3 region: CSGTGGGTYNEQFF. The CDR3 DNA sequence: TGCAGTGGCACCGGTGGGGGCACCTACAATGAGCAGTTCTTC.

This clonotype was counted a few times. The rearrangement links TRBV19 to TRBJ2-1; the D call may be TRBD1 or TRBD2 (7 bases each). Deletions cut 1 base from V and 1 base from J, with 11 bases between. CDR1 and CDR2 from the germline V gene are LNHDA and SQIVND (reference sequence). The CDR3 is 16 residues long. In nucleotides, the CDR3 is TGTGCCAGTAGTATAGTCAGGGGGGGATCCTACAATGAGCAGTTCTTC. Its translation: CASSIVRGGSYNEQFF. Complete variable domain (other parts from reference TRBV19 and TRBJ2-1): DGGITQSPKYLFRKEGQNVTLSCEQNLNHDAMYWYRQDPGQGLRLIYYSQIVNDFQKGDIAEGYSVSREKKESFPLTVTSAQKNPTAFYLCASSIVRGGSYNEQFFGPGTRLTVL.

In regard to this clonotype: A read error is possible here, since a much larger clone lies one base away. The chain employs TRBV20-1 and TRBJ1-1, with TRBD1 matching over 7 bases. Germline V lookup: CDR1 DFQATT, CDR2 SNEGSKA (reference sequence). With V trimmed by 4 bases and J by 10 bases, 9 bases remained unmatched. This CDR3 is 12 amino acids long. Written as DNA, the CDR3 is TGCAGTGCTATGGCCCGACAGGGCGCAGCTTTCTTT. It is translated as CSAMARQGAAFF.

With respect to this clonotype: A single base separates this from a much larger clone, so it may be a read error. The chain recombines TRBV12-3 or TRBV12-4 with TRBJ1-1, with TRBD1 as a possible D gene (6 bases). This CDR3 has 14 residues. The CDR3 DNA is TGTGCCAGCCTTAACAGGGATGCGACCACTAAAGCTTTCTTT. Its protein product is CASLNRDATTKAFF.